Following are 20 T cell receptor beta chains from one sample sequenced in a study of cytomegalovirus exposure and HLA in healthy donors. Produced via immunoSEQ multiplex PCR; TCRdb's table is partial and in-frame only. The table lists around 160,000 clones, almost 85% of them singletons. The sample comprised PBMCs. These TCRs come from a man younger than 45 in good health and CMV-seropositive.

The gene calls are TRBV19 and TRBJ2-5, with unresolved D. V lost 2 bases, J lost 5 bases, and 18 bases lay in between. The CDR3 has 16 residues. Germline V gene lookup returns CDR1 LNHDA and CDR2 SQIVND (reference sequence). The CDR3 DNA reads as TGTGCCAGTAGTATAAGCCCCCCGAGCCTCGGGGAGACCCAGTACTTC. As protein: CASSISPPSLGETQYF.

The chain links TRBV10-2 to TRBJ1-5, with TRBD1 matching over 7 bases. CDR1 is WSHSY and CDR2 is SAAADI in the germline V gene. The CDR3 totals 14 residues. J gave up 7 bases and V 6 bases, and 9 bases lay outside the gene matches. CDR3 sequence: CASSVGTERQPQHF. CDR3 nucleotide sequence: TGCGCCAGCAGCGTCGGGACAGAAAGGCAGCCCCAGCATTTT.

CDR3 DNA sequence: TGTGCCAGCAGTTTAAGAGTCCTCTACACTGAAGCTTTCTTT. Residues: CASSLRVLYTEAFF. The chain employs TRBV28 and TRBJ1-1; D remains ambiguous. CDR3 length equals 14 residues. CDR1 is MDHEN, CDR2 SYDVKM, per germline. V was trimmed by 2 bases and J by 3 bases, leaving 10 bases between them.

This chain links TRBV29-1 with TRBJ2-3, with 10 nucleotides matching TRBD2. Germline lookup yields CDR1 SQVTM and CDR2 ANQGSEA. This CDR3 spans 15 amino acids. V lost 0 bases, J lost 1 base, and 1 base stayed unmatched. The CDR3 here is CSVEEGTSGTDTQYF. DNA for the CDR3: TGCAGCGTTGAAGAGGGGACTAGCGGCACAGATACGCAGTATTTT.

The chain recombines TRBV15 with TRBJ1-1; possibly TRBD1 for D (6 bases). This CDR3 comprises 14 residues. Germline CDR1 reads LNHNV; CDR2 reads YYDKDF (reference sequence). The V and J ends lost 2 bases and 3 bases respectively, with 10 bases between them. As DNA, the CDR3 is TGTGCCACCAGCAGAAGAGGGGGGGACACTGAAGCTTTCTTT. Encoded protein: CATSRRGGDTEAFF.

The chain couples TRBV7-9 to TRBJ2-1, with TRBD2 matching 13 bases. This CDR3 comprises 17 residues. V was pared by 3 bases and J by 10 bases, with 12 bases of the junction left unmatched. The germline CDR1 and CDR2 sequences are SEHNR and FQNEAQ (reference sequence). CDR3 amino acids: CASSLGTSGMVFREQFF. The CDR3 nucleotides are TGTGCCAGCAGCTTGGGGACTAGCGGGATGGTCTTTCGGGAGCAGTTCTTC.

The chain's CDR3 is CASSAGVTEAFF. CDR3 nucleotides: TGTGCCAGCAGTGCAGGGGTTACTGAAGCTTTCTTT. The V gene is TRBV2, the J gene TRBJ1-1; TRBD1 is a possible D gene (6 bases). Germline assignment: CDR1 SNHLY and CDR2 FYNNEI. V lost 4 bases, J lost 5 bases, and 8 bases lay in between. The CDR3 is 12 residues long.

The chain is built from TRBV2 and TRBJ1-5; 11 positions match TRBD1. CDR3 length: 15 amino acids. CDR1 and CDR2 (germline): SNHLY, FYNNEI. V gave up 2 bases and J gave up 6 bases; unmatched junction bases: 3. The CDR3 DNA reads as TGTGCCAGCAGTGAAAGGGACAGGGGGACTCAGCCCCAGCATTTT. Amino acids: CASSERDRGTQPQHF.

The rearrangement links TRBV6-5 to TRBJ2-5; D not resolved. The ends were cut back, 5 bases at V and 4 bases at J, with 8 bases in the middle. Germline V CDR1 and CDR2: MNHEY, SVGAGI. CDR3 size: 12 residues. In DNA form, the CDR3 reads TGTGCCAGCAGTCCGGGTGCAGAGACCCAGTACTTC. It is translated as CASSPGAETQYF.

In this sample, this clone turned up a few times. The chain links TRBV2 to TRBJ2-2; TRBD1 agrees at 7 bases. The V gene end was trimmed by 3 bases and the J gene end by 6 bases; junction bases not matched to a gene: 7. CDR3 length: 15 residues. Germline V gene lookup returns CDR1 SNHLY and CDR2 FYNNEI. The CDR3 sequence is CASSEQGTVAGELFF. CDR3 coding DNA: TGTGCCAGCAGTGAGCAGGGGACAGTCGCCGGGGAGCTGTTTTTT.

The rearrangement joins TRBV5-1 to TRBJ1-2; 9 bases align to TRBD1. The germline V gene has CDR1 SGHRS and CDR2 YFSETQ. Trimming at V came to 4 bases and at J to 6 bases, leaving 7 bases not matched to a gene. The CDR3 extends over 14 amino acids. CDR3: CASSPGTGFDGYTF. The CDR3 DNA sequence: TGCGCCAGCAGCCCCGGGACAGGGTTTGATGGCTACACCTTC.

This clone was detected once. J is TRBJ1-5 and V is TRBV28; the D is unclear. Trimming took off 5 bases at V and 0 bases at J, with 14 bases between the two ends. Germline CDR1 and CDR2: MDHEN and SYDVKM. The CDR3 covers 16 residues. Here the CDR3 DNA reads TGTGCCAGCAGTCTGCAGTGGAGGAGTAGCAATCAGCCCCAGCATTTT. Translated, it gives CASSLQWRSSNQPQHF.

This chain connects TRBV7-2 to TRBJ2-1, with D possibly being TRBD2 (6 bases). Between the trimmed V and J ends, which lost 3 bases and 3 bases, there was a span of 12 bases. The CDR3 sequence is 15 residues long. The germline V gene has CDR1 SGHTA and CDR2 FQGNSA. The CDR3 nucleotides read TGTGCCAGCAGCTTCCACTGGAGGGGCTACAATGAGCAGTTCTTC. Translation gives CASSFHWRGYNEQFF.

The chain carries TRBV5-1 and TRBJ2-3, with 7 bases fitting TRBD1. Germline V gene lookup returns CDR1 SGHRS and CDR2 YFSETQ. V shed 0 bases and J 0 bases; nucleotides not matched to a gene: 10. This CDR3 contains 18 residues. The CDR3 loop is CASSLVGGNPQSTDTQYF. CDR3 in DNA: TGCGCCAGCAGCTTGGTAGGGGGCAACCCACAGAGCACAGATACGCAGTATTTT.

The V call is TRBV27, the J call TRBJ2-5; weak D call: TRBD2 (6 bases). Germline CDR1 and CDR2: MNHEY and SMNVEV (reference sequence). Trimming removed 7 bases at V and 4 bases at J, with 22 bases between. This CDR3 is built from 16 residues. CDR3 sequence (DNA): TGTGCCAGCATCGAAAAGGTTACGGGAGTGGGAGAGACCCAGTACTTC. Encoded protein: CASIEKVTGVGETQYF.

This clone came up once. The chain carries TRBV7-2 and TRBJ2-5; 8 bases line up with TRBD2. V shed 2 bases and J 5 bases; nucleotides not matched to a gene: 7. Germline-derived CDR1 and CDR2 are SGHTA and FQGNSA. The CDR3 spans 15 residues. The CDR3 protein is CASSLSTSVWETQYF. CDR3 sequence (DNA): TGTGCCAGCAGCTTATCGACTAGCGTGTGGGAGACCCAGTACTTC.

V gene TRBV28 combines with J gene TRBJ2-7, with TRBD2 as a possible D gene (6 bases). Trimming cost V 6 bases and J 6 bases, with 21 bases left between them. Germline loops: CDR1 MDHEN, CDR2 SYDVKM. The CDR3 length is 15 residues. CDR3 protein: CASSPLPGTPTEQYF. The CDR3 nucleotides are TGTGCCAGCAGCCCCCTCCCAGGGACTCCCACCGAGCAGTACTTC.

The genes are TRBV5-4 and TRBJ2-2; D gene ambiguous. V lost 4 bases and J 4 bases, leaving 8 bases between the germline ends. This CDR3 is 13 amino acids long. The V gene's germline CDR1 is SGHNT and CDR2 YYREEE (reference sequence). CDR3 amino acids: CASSLPVTGELFF. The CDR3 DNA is TGTGCCAGCAGCCTCCCGGTCACCGGGGAGCTGTTTTTT. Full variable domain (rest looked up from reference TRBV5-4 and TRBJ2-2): ETGVTQSPTHLIKTRGQQVTLRCSSQSGHNTVSWYQQALGQGPQFIFQYYREEENGRGNFPPRFSGLQFPNYSSELNVNALELDDSALYLCASSLPVTGELFFGEGSRLTVL.

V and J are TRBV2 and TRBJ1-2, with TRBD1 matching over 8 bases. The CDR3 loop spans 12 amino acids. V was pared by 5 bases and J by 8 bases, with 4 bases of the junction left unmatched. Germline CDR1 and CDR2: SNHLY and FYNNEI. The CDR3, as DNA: TGTGCCAGCAGTCCTCAGGGGGCAGGCTACACCTTC. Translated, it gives CASSPQGAGYTF.

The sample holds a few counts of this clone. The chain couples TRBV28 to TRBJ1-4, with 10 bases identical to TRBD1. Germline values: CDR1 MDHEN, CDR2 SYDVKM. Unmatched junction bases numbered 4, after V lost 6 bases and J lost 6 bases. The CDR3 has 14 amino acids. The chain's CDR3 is CASSFGTGDEKLFF. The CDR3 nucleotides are TGTGCCAGCAGCTTCGGGACAGGGGATGAAAAACTGTTTTTT.